Presented here are 20 T cell receptor beta chains from one specimen sequenced in a study of glioma-infiltrating T cells after dendritic cell vaccination. Clones were read by immunoSEQ multiplex PCR, and TCRdb kept only the in-frame ones, dropping some. In the table there are approximately 90,000 clones, about 83% of which are singletons. Sequenced here: blood, sampled before dendritic cell vaccination. These receptor sequences come from a human donor with glioblastoma.

This chain connects TRBV11-3 to TRBJ2-2; 7 positions agree with TRBD1. The CDR3 extends over 15 amino acids. CDR1 and CDR2 from the germline V gene are SGHNT and YENEEA. Losses at the gene ends were 4 bases for V and 0 bases for J; bases not matched to a gene: 2. The CDR3 DNA sequence: TGTGCCAGCAGCTCCGGGACAGCGAACACCGGGGAGCTGTTTTTT. Translated, it gives CASSSGTANTGELFF.

This chain uses TRBV5-1 with TRBJ2-7, with D perhaps matching TRBD1 (6 bases). Trimming took 4 bases from V and 3 from J, leaving 14 bases between them. The CDR3 runs 14 residues. Germline V gene data show CDR1 as SGHRS and CDR2 as YFSETQ. In DNA, the CDR3 is TGCGCCAGCAGCCCCGATAAACAGGGCTACGAGCAGTACTTC. Translating it yields CASSPDKQGYEQYF.

The chain has TRBV7-9 and TRBJ2-1, with D possibly being TRBD1 (6 bases). The CDR3 runs 15 residues. Germline V CDR1 and CDR2: SEHNR, FQNEAQ (reference sequence). Trimming took off 2 bases at V and 4 bases at J, with 12 bases between the two ends. This chain's CDR3 is CASSLRGTQYNEQFF. CDR3 coding DNA: TGTGCCAGCAGCTTAAGGGGGACCCAATACAATGAGCAGTTCTTC.

V is TRBV19 and J is TRBJ2-7; 8 bases align to TRBD1. The junction had 4 bases not matched to a gene; V was cut back by 3 bases and J by 6 bases. Germline V lookup: CDR1 LNHDA, CDR2 SQIVND (reference sequence). This CDR3 has 13 amino acids. CDR3 sequence (DNA): TGTGCCAGTAGTATCCCGGGACAGGCCGAGCAGTACTTC. Its translation is CASSIPGQAEQYF.

The chain combines TRBV29-1 with TRBJ2-1; 7 nucleotides line up with TRBD2. Looked up from germline, CDR1 is SQVTM and CDR2 is ANQGSEA. Trimming removed 3 bases from V and 4 bases from J; junction bases left unmatched: 18. The CDR3 has 18 amino acids. This CDR3 is CSVEGVGGVGAGYNEQFF. For the CDR3, the DNA is TGCAGCGTTGAGGGGGTGGGAGGGGTTGGAGCGGGTTACAATGAGCAGTTCTTC.

The gene calls are TRBV19 and TRBJ2-6; 8 bases map to TRBD1. Germline-derived CDR1 and CDR2 are LNHDA and SQIVND (reference sequence). This CDR3 comprises 20 residues. After removal of 3 bases from V and 2 bases from J, the junction contained 15 bases not matched to a gene. The CDR3 is CASSIKRTGSSSAGANVLTF. In nucleotides, the CDR3 is TGTGCCAGTAGTATCAAACGGACAGGGTCTAGTAGTGCTGGGGCCAACGTCCTGACTTTC.

J is TRBJ2-1 and V is TRBV14; 7 bases line up with TRBD1. The CDR3 is 16 amino acids. Trimming removed 6 bases from V and 10 bases from J; junction bases left unmatched: 18. CDR1 and CDR2 (germline): SGHDN, FVKESK. The CDR3 nucleotides are TGTGCCAGCAGACCAACAGGGGTTATGGCTTGGAGGGAGCAGTTCTTC. It yields the protein CASRPTGVMAWREQFF.

The V gene is TRBV14, the J gene TRBJ2-1; TRBD2 agrees at 10 bases. Trimming took 4 bases from V and 3 from J; bases not matched to a gene: 6. The CDR3 contains 16 residues. Germline CDR1 SGHDN, CDR2 FVKESK. The CDR3 is CASSPLTSGIYNEQFF. CDR3 nucleotides: TGTGCCAGCAGCCCCCTAACTAGCGGGATCTACAATGAGCAGTTCTTC.

The chain has TRBV2 and TRBJ2-2, with a tentative D call TRBD1 (7 bases). Trimming cost V 6 bases and J 10 bases, with 33 bases left between them. The CDR3 contains 19 residues. Germline values: CDR1 SNHLY, CDR2 FYNNEI. The CDR3 reads CASRVNRDRRTRWDSELFF. CDR3 in DNA: TGTGCCAGCAGGGTCAACCGGGACAGAAGGACCCGCTGGGACTCGGAGCTGTTTTTT.

The chain couples TRBV11-3 to TRBJ1-2; no definite D call. Germline V gene lookup returns CDR1 SGHNT and CDR2 YENEEA. Trimming shortened V by 8 bases and J by 4 bases, and 14 bases separated the two germline ends. This CDR3 has 13 residues. DNA for the CDR3: TGTGCCAGCGCTAGTGATCTCGGCTATGGCTACACCTTC. It specifies CASASDLGYGYTF.

V is TRBV9 and J is TRBJ1-1; weak D call: TRBD1 (6 bases). The germline V gene encodes CDR1 SGDLS and CDR2 YYNGEE. Trimming took 3 bases from V and 4 from J, leaving 13 bases between them. This CDR3 comprises 14 residues. The CDR3 loop reads CASSGPTGTTEAFF. The DNA for the CDR3 is TGTGCCAGCAGCGGCCCCACAGGGACCACTGAAGCTTTCTTT.

Points on this clone: The junction differs from germline at one of its ends, possibly a read error. The rearrangement joins TRBV7-2 to TRBJ2-7; TRBD1 aligns across 8 bases. The CDR3 totals 11 residues. CDR1 is SGHTA, CDR2 FQGNSA, per germline. CDR3 nucleotides: TGTGCCAGCAGCTTAGGAGGGACAGGTATCTTC. Its protein is CASSLGGTGIF.

The V and J genes are TRBV29-1 and TRBJ2-7, with TRBD2 matching over 9 bases. CDR1 is SQVTM and CDR2 is ANQGSEA in the germline V gene. The J segment lost 3 bases and the V segment lost 7 bases, leaving 10 bases of the junction unmatched. The CDR3 is 14 amino acids. CDR3 nucleotide sequence: TGCAGCGCCCTACTAGCGGGTCCGAACTACGAGCAGTACTTC. Protein: CSALLAGPNYEQYF.

The chain links TRBV5-4 to TRBJ2-1; TRBD2 matches at 12 bases. The V gene's germline CDR1 is SGHNT and CDR2 YYREEE (reference sequence). The ends lost 5 bases at V and 2 bases at J; junction bases unmatched: 5. This CDR3 has 16 amino acids. CDR3 coding DNA: TGTGCCAGCAGTTCTAGCGGGAGGGCCCCCTACAATGAGCAGTTCTTC. Amino acids: CASSSSGRAPYNEQFF.

The table lists this clone with a count of one. The CDR3: CASSRGTGNTEAFF. The CDR3 nucleotides read TGTGCCAGCAGTCGAGGGACAGGGAACACTGAAGCTTTCTTT. J is TRBJ1-1 and V is TRBV6-1; 8 bases line up with TRBD1. CDR3 length equals 14 residues. The V gene end was trimmed by 5 bases and the J gene end by 1 base; junction bases not matched to a gene: 3. Germline V gene lookup returns CDR1 MNHNS and CDR2 SASEGT.

A note on this clone: Germline is not matched at one junction end, which may reflect a read error. V is TRBV6-4 and J is TRBJ1-1; D is unclear. From germline, CDR1 is MRHNA and CDR2 SNTAGT. CDR3 length: 14 residues. The CDR3 DNA follows: TGTGCCAGCAGTAAATGGGGAGCCAGCACTGGAGCTTTCTTT. This gives the protein CASSKWGASTGAFF.

V usage is TRBV29-1 and J usage is TRBJ1-1; unclear D gene. Germline CDR1 SQVTM, CDR2 ANQGSEA. The CDR3 is 14 residues long. Trimming left V 7 bases short and J 4 bases short, with 19 bases between. The CDR3 nucleotides are TGCAGCGCGACCCTAATCCCAGAGGGCACTGAAGCTTTCTTT. It encodes CSATLIPEGTEAFF.

The rearrangement uses TRBV11-2 and TRBJ1-2; 9 bases line up with TRBD1. The CDR3 has 19 residues. V dropped 6 bases and J dropped 4; count of bases not matched to a gene: 21. Germline V CDR1 and CDR2: SGHAT, FQNNGV. The CDR3 bases are TGTGCCAGCAGTCTCTATATGGGGACAGGGAAAGGCCTAAGCTATGGCTACACCTTC. Protein product: CASSLYMGTGKGLSYGYTF.

V gene TRBV29-1 combines with J gene TRBJ1-1; D gene ambiguous. Germline V gene sequence: CDR1 SQVTM, CDR2 ANQGSEA. The CDR3 is 10 residues long. The V end was cut by 5 bases, the J end by 2 bases, with 3 bases between. CDR3: CSVLNTEAFF. In DNA form, the CDR3 reads TGCAGCGTTCTTAACACTGAAGCTTTCTTT.

This chain joins TRBV4-3 and TRBJ2-3; D uncertain. Trimming took 4 bases from V and 2 from J, leaving 25 bases between them. Germline V lookup: CDR1 LGHNA, CDR2 YSLEER. The CDR3 loop spans 19 amino acids. The CDR3 DNA follows: TGCGCCAGCAGCCTTCCCCCAAGACGGAGACCCTTTAACACAGATACGCAGTATTTT. Translated: CASSLPPRRRPFNTDTQYF.